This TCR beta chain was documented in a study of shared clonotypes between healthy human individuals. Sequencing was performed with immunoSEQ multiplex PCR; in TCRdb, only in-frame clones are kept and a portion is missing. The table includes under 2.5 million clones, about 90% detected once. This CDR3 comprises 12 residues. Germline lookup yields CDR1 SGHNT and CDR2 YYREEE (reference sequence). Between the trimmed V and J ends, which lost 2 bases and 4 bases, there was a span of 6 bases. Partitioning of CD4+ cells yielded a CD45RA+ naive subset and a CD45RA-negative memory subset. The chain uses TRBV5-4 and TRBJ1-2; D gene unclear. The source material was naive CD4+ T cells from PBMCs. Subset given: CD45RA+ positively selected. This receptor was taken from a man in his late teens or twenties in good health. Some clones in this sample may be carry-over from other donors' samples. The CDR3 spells CASSLEAYGYTF. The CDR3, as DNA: TGTGCCAGCAGCTTAGAAGCCTATGGCTACACCTTC.